This T cell receptor (beta chain) derives from a study of cytomegalovirus exposure and HLA in healthy donors. Study overall: The early release's HLA-typed donors yielded about 85 million unique TCRs.

Regarding the study as a whole: According to an earlier analysis, most TCR beta V segments yielded productive rearrangements about 90% or about 30% of the time.

The CDR3 is 15 amino acids. Germline assignment: CDR1 KGHSH and CDR2 LQKENI. Trimming removed 5 bases from V and 5 bases from J; junction bases left unmatched: 6. Primers included in the PCR were 60 Vbeta and 13 Jbeta primers. TCRdb's table, derived via immunoSEQ multiplex PCR, lists solely in-frame clones and lacks some. The sample has hundreds of thousands of clones, 60% to 80% seen once. About this clone: Its antigen is not identified.

The TCR sequence derives from a male donor in good health and CMV-seronegative. This rearrangement joins TRBV18 to TRBJ2-5; the match to TRBD1 covers 12 bases. The source material was PBMCs. The CDR3 bases are TGTGCCAGCTCATCTGGGACAGGGGGCAGGGAGACCCAGTACTTC. Translated: CASSSGTGGRETQYF.